Each of the 2 T cell receptor beta chains below was sequenced from the same sample in a study of blood T cell repertoires in COVID-19. Data came from immunoSEQ multiplex PCR; TCRdb stores just in-frame clones and leaves some out. The sample lists 130,000 to 150,000 clones; 80% were seen once. Sequencing input: peripheral blood. Receptors were obtained from a man between 65 and 79 years old who had recovered from COVID-19.

This chain joins TRBV15 and TRBJ1-5, with D hard to call. The CDR3 is 16 residues long. V shed 3 bases and J shed 5 bases, with 17 bases lying between them. Germline V gene sequence: CDR1 LNHNV, CDR2 YYDKDF (reference sequence). CDR3 amino acids: CATSSSPLSGDQPQHF. In DNA, the CDR3 is TGTGCCACCAGCAGCAGTCCCCTGTCTGGAGATCAGCCCCAGCATTTT. Full variable domain (rest looked up from reference TRBV15 and TRBJ1-5): DAMVIQNPRYQVTQFGKPVTLSCSQTLNHNVMYWYQQKSSQAPKLLFHYYDKDFNNEADTPDNFQSRRPNTSFCFLDIRSPGLGDTAMYLCATSSSPLSGDQPQHFGDGTRLSIL.

The chain couples TRBV18 to TRBJ2-7, with 7 bases lining up with TRBD2. CDR3 length: 16 residues. With V trimmed by 3 bases and J by 1 base, 9 bases remained unmatched. The germline gives CDR1 KGHSH, CDR2 LQKENI. CDR3 sequence (DNA): TGTGCCAGCTCACCCCTGAGCCTAGCGGTTTCCTACGAGCAGTACTTC. It translates to CASSPLSLAVSYEQYF. The complete variable domain, with remaining parts taken from reference TRBV18 and TRBJ2-7, reads NAGVMQNPRHLVRRRGQEARLRCSPMKGHSHVYWYRQLPEEGLKFMVYLQKENIIDESGMPKERFSAEFPKEGPSILRIQQVVRGDSAAYFCASSPLSLAVSYEQYFGPGTRLTVT.